This T cell receptor beta chain stems from a study of blood T cell repertoires in COVID-19. Study information: Some COVID-19 samples were acute and others convalescent; all came from the United States, Italy and Spain. Sources were T cells, B-cell-depleted T cells, or PBMCs; the material itself was cDNA or gDNA.

In the authors' methods: Reference gene primer amplification gave nucleated cell count estimates. Clones were read by immunoSEQ multiplex PCR, and TCRdb kept only the in-frame ones, dropping some. That table gives V, J and clone size, and the DNA gave D and trimming. The table shows about 150,000 clones, with around nine tenths occurring only once. Germline CDR1 SGDLS, CDR2 YYNGEE. The CDR3 sequence is 14 residues long. V was clipped by 1 base and J by 1 base, with 5 bases between them. The sample comprised peripheral blood. The chain has TRBV9 and TRBJ1-4, with no clear D. The sequence was collected from a woman between 50 and 59 years old with active or convalescent COVID-19. The CDR3 loop is CASSVTGTNEKLFF. The CDR3 nucleotides read TGTGCCAGCAGCGTAACGGGAACTAATGAAAAACTGTTTTTT.